Here is one T cell receptor (beta chain) with its context. This entry is derived from a study of blood T cell repertoires in COVID-19. From germline, CDR1 is SGHRS and CDR2 YFSETQ. The trim removed 5 bases at V and 4 bases at J, leaving 13 bases unmatched. This CDR3 comprises 16 residues. Clones were read by immunoSEQ multiplex PCR, and TCRdb kept only the in-frame ones, dropping some. Here the sample spans around 100,000 clones, approximately 91% being singletons. This receptor was obtained from a man aged 45-60 years with active COVID-19. The chain joins TRBV5-1 to TRBJ2-3; the match to TRBD2 covers 7 bases. Sequences were obtained from peripheral blood. CDR3 DNA: TGCGCCAGCAGGAGCAATGCGGGAGTTGTAGCAGATACGCAGTATTTT. Translated, it gives CASRSNAGVVADTQYF.